The TCR beta chain described here comes from a study of blood T cell repertoires in COVID-19. Study in general: Acute-phase and convalescent COVID-19 samples originated in the United States, Italy and Spain.

In the authors' workflow: Amplification from reference gene primers served as the basis for estimated nucleated cell counts. Measured with immunoSEQ multiplex PCR; TCRdb has only the in-frame clones, and not every one. That table supplies the V and J calls and clone size; D and trimming were determined from the DNA. The table lists around 150,000 clones, about 88% of them singletons, with 1% to 1.2% in the top ten. This clone was seen only once. CDR3 length: 14 residues. J gave up 6 bases and V 3 bases, and 7 bases lay outside the gene matches. CDR1 is SGHRS, CDR2 YFSETQ, per germline. The sequencing input was peripheral blood. This sequence was found in a man in his forties with acute or convalescent COVID-19. The genes are TRBV5-1 and TRBJ2-3; 7 bases are shared with TRBD1. The CDR3 loop is CASSWTGLGDTQYF. Here the CDR3 DNA reads TGCGCCAGCAGCTGGACAGGACTGGGGGATACGCAGTATTTT.